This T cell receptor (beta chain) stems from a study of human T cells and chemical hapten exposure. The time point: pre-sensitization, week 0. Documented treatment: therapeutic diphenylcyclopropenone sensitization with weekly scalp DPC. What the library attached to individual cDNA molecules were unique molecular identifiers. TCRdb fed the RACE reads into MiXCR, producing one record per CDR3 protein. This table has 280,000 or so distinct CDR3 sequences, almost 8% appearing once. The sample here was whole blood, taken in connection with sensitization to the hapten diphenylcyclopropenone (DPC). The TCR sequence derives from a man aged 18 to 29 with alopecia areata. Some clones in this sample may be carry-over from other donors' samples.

For the CDR3, the DNA is TGCAGTGCTGGGCGACAGGGTCGGGACGAGCAGTACTTC. Translating it yields CSAGRQGRDEQYF. This chain connects TRBV20-1 to TRBJ2-7; 7 nucleotides align to TRBD1. Germline V gene sequence: CDR1 DFQATT, CDR2 SNEGSKA (reference sequence). This CDR3 contains 13 residues. J gave up 5 bases and V 5 bases, and 9 bases lay outside the gene matches.